The 30 T cell receptor beta chains below all came from one sample that was sequenced in a study of blood T cells in healthy people across ages. With a J-beta primer mix and a sample-barcoded 5' primer, a second PCR ran about 6 to 11 cycles. TCRdb re-called the 5' RACE reads with MiXCR, one entry per CDR3 protein. In the table there are hundreds of thousands of distinct CDR3 sequences, around 43% of which are singletons. Sequenced sample: blood. Source of these receptors: an elderly man in good health.

This chain connects TRBV24-1 to TRBJ2-3; D is unclear. Trimming left V 4 bases short and J 3 bases short, with 4 bases between. CDR3 size: 12 residues. Germline lookup yields CDR1 KGHDR and CDR2 SFDVKD. CDR3 sequence reads: CATSDFTDTQYF. CDR3 DNA sequence: TGTGCCACCAGTGACTTTACAGATACGCAGTATTTT.

This sequence joins TRBV7-2 and TRBJ2-7; D may be TRBD2 (5 bases). CDR1 SGHTA and CDR2 FQGNSA come from the germline V gene. There are 16 residues in the CDR3. The ends were cut back, 5 bases at V and 3 bases at J, with 20 bases in the middle. The DNA for the CDR3 is TGTGCCAGCAGCCCACGCTTGGAGGTAGGACTCTACGAGCAGTACTTC. As protein: CASSPRLEVGLYEQYF. Looking up the rest from reference TRBV7-2 and TRBJ2-7 gives the full variable domain: GAGVSQSPSNKVTEKGKDVELRCDPISGHTALYWYRQSLGQGLEFLIYFQGNSAPDKSGLPSDRFSAERTGGSVSTLTIQRTQQEDSAVYLCASSPRLEVGLYEQYFGPGTRLTVT.

This sequence joins TRBV28 and TRBJ2-1; 9 nucleotides match TRBD1. The CDR3 loop spans 16 amino acids. Germline CDR1 MDHEN, CDR2 SYDVKM. V lost 6 bases to trimming and J lost 6 bases; unmatched junction nucleotides: 12. Here the CDR3 reads CASSSVEGQGRNEQFF. CDR3 DNA: TGTGCCAGCAGCTCCGTTGAGGGACAGGGACGCAATGAGCAGTTCTTC. Looking up the rest from reference TRBV28 and TRBJ2-1 gives the full variable domain: DVKVTQSSRYLVKRTGEKVFLECVQDMDHENMFWYRQDPGLGLRLIYFSYDVKMKEKGDIPEGYSVSREKKERFSLILESASTNQTSMYLCASSSVEGQGRNEQFFGPGTRLTVL.

This clonotype was observed a few times. V and J are TRBV5-1 and TRBJ2-7; 9 bases match TRBD1. Germline V gives CDR1 SGHRS, CDR2 YFSETQ. The length of the CDR3 is 16 residues. The ends lost 4 bases at V and 5 bases at J; junction bases unmatched: 13. This chain's CDR3 is CASSNQGTGSQNEQYF. The DNA for the CDR3 is TGCGCCAGCAGCAATCAAGGGACAGGGTCGCAGAACGAGCAGTACTTC.

This rearrangement joins TRBV7-2 to TRBJ1-4, with a possible D match to TRBD1 (5 bases). The CDR3 is 14 residues long. V gave up 5 bases and J gave up 6 bases, with 13 bases separating them. Germline lookup yields CDR1 SGHTA and CDR2 FQGNSA. The CDR3 DNA is TGTGCCAGCAGCCCCCGGGGGTTTTATGAAAAACTGTTTTTT. Translating it yields CASSPRGFYEKLFF.

As regards this clonotype: A much bigger clone sits one base away, suggesting this may be a read error. In nucleotides, the CDR3 is TGTGCCAGCAGCCACCGGGCAGGGAACACAGATACGCAGTATTTT. It is translated as CASSHRAGNTDTQYF. The gene calls are TRBV3-1 and TRBJ2-3; maybe TRBD1 (5 bases). Trimming took 3 bases from V and 2 from J, leaving 12 bases between them. Germline-derived CDR1 and CDR2 are LGHDT and YNNKEL (reference sequence). The CDR3 runs to 15 residues.

V usage is TRBV5-1 and J usage is TRBJ2-4, with 8 bases that match TRBD1. The last part of the DNA fits TRBJ2-7 better; the J call may be wrong. CDR3 size: 14 residues. The germline gives CDR1 SGHRS, CDR2 YFSETQ. The CDR3 loop reads CASSSQDRAYEQYF. Here the CDR3 DNA reads TGCGCCAGCAGCTCCCAGGACAGGGCCTACGAGCAGTACTTC.

This clonotype has ten or more counts. The chain couples TRBV6-6 to TRBJ2-4; 10 bases map to TRBD1. The V gene's germline CDR1 is MNHNY and CDR2 SVGAGI (reference sequence). The CDR3 sequence is 16 residues long. The trim removed 3 bases at V and 5 bases at J, leaving 7 bases unmatched. The chain's CDR3 is CASSYTYGTGENIQYF. CDR3 in DNA: TGTGCCAGCAGTTATACTTACGGGACAGGGGAAAACATTCAGTACTTC.

The chain recombines TRBV6-2 or TRBV6-3 with TRBJ2-2, with 8 bases matching TRBD1. Germline CDR1 reads MNHEY; CDR2 reads SVGEGT. V shed 6 bases, J shed 0 bases, and the junction held 3 bases outside the gene matches. The CDR3 runs 15 residues. The CDR3 loop reads CASSMTGANTGELFF. The CDR3, as DNA: TGTGCCAGCAGCATGACAGGGGCGAACACCGGGGAGCTGTTTTTT.

This clonotype was detected a few times. J is TRBJ2-1 and V is TRBV4-3; D gene ambiguous. CDR3 length: 14 residues. CDR1 is LGHNA and CDR2 is YSLEER in the germline V gene. V lost 3 bases, J lost 6 bases, and 12 bases lay in between. The CDR3 DNA sequence: TGCGCCAGCAGCCAGACCGGACGAAGCAATGAGCAGTTCTTC. It is translated as CASSQTGRSNEQFF.

This clonotype appeared a few times. The chain carries TRBV11-2 and TRBJ2-5; the D is unclear. Trimming took 0 bases from V and 2 from J, leaving 10 bases between them. Germline V gives CDR1 SGHAT, CDR2 FQNNGV. The CDR3 covers 15 residues. The chain's CDR3 is CASSLDSRYQETQYF. CDR3 DNA: TGTGCCAGCAGCTTAGATAGCCGATATCAAGAGACCCAGTACTTC.

The chain joins TRBV5-4 to TRBJ1-6, with D perhaps TRBD1 (6 bases). The CDR3 consists of 17 residues. CDR1 and CDR2 (germline): SGHNT, YYREEE (reference sequence). Trimming took 4 bases from V and 0 from J, leaving 14 bases between them. CDR3 protein: CASSQDSRSSYNSPLHF. As DNA, the CDR3 is TGTGCCAGCAGCCAGGACAGTCGAAGCTCCTATAATTCACCCCTCCACTTT.

The chain has TRBV7-3 and TRBJ2-1, with D perhaps TRBD1 (8 bases). This CDR3 is 15 amino acids long. With 6 bases removed from V and 2 bases from J, the gap between germline ends came to 14 bases. CDR1 is SGHTA, CDR2 FQGTGA, per germline. CDR3 region: CASSQQGGPYNEQFF. The CDR3 DNA is TGTGCCAGCAGTCAACAGGGGGGGCCCTACAATGAGCAGTTCTTC.

This clonotype has a handful of counts. The chain has TRBV15 and TRBJ2-1; TRBD2 aligns across 7 bases. The CDR3 sequence is 15 residues long. V shed 1 base and J 4 bases; nucleotides not matched to a gene: 4. Germline V gene data show CDR1 as LNHNV and CDR2 as YYDKDF (reference sequence). This CDR3 reads CATSRASGEYNEQFF. In nucleotides, the CDR3 is TGTGCCACCAGCAGAGCTAGCGGCGAATACAATGAGCAGTTCTTC.

The rearrangement links TRBV20-1 to TRBJ2-7; the D call may be TRBD1 or TRBD2 (5 bases each). With 0 bases removed from V and 2 bases from J, the gap between germline ends came to 17 bases. CDR1 is DFQATT, CDR2 SNEGSKA, per germline (reference sequence). The CDR3 is 16 amino acids. The CDR3 sequence: CSARDPGRGTAYEQYF. The CDR3 nucleotides are TGCAGTGCTAGAGATCCAGGTAGAGGGACCGCCTACGAGCAGTACTTC.

The V call is TRBV14, the J call TRBJ2-7, with D possibly being TRBD2 (6 bases). CDR1 and CDR2 (germline): SGHDN, FVKESK. The V end lost 9 bases, the J end lost 5 bases, and 17 bases lay between the germline ends. The CDR3 consists of 13 residues. CDR3 bases: TGTGCCAGAGGGGACTCTACCGCCCACGAGCAGTACTTC. It translates to CARGDSTAHEQYF.

The chain has TRBV10-3 and TRBJ2-5; 7 bases fit TRBD1. V gave up 2 bases and J gave up 3 bases; unmatched junction bases: 0. In germline, CDR1 is ENHRY, CDR2 SYGVKD. This CDR3 is built from 13 residues. CDR3 DNA sequence: TGTGCCATCAGTGAGCAGGGGGAAGAGACCCAGTACTTC. It specifies CAISEQGEETQYF.

This clonotype showed up just a few times. V and J are TRBV29-1 and TRBJ2-1; D may match TRBD1 or TRBD2 (6 bases each). This CDR3 has 16 amino acids. Germline CDR1 SQVTM, CDR2 ANQGSEA. The germline V and J ends were trimmed by 6 bases and 1 base, with 19 bases remaining between them. Here the CDR3 reads CSVLNPGAGSYNEQFF. The CDR3, as DNA: TGCAGCGTCCTTAACCCGGGGGCCGGGTCCTACAATGAGCAGTTCTTC.

J is TRBJ1-6 and V is TRBV28; a possible D gene is TRBD1 (6 bases). This CDR3 has 16 residues. Trimming took 6 bases from V and 5 from J, leaving 17 bases between them. CDR1 and CDR2 from the germline V gene are MDHEN and SYDVKM. CDR3 sequence: CASRADSGRHNSPLHF. The CDR3 nucleotides are TGTGCCAGCAGAGCGGACAGCGGACGACATAATTCACCCCTCCACTTT.

This clonotype was detected a few times. The rearrangement links TRBV20-1 to TRBJ2-6, with D uncertain. Germline loops: CDR1 DFQATT, CDR2 SNEGSKA (reference sequence). V was cut by 1 base and J by 0 bases, with 4 bases left in between. CDR3 length: 14 amino acids. The DNA for the CDR3 is TGCAGTGCTAGAGGGAGCTCTGGGGCCAACGTCCTGACTTTC. Translation gives CSARGSSGANVLTF.

For this clonotype: A much larger clonotype is one base distant, so this may be a read error. V gene TRBV10-3 combines with J gene TRBJ2-4; TRBD1 or TRBD2 may be the D gene (5 bases each). Germline V gene sequence: CDR1 ENHRY, CDR2 SYGVKD. Trimming took off 5 bases at V and 13 bases at J, with 18 bases between the two ends. This CDR3 spans 13 amino acids. CDR3 bases: TGTGCCATCAGTATATCCGGGACGTACAAGCAGTACTTC. Translated: CAISISGTYKQYF.

The chain carries TRBV12-3 or TRBV12-4 and TRBJ2-5, with D unresolved. Trimming cost V 5 bases and J 6 bases, with 13 bases left between them. The CDR3 consists of 13 residues. Here the CDR3 DNA reads TGTGCCAGCAGTATCTCTAGAAGGAAGACCCAGTACTTC. Translated, it gives CASSISRRKTQYF.

This clonotype was recorded only once. CDR3 DNA: TGTGCCAGCAGTTGGCGGAGGGCGGACTACAATGAGCAGTACTTC. This translates into CASSWRRADYNEQYF. The rearrangement joins TRBV12-3 or TRBV12-4 to TRBJ2-5, with D possibly matching TRBD2 (6 bases). CDR3 length: 15 amino acids. The V end was cut by 4 bases, the J end by 11 bases, with 23 bases between.

This clonotype was counted between two and nine times. The CDR3: CASSPAGRSPLHF. The CDR3 DNA is TGTGCCAGCAGTCCGGCGGGACGGTCACCCCTCCACTTT. The chain is built from TRBV6-5 and TRBJ1-6; a weak D match, TRBD1 (5 bases). Per germline, CDR1 MNHEY and CDR2 SVGAGI. The CDR3 extends over 13 amino acids. Trimming shortened V by 5 bases and J by 10 bases, and 12 bases separated the two germline ends.

The chain couples TRBV10-1 to TRBJ2-3, with 8 bases aligning to TRBD1. The CDR3 loop spans 13 amino acids. CDR1 WNHNN and CDR2 SYGVQD come from the germline V gene (reference sequence). Germline trimming cut 1 base from V and 8 bases from J; bases unmatched to any gene: 2. This CDR3 reads CASSEYRGSTQYF. Written as DNA, the CDR3 is TGCGCCAGCAGTGAGTACAGGGGGAGTACGCAGTATTTT.

There are a few counts of this clonotype. The V gene is TRBV20-1, the J gene TRBJ2-5, with 9 bases aligning to TRBD2. The CDR3 runs 13 residues. J was trimmed by 5 bases and V by 1 base; bases with no gene match: 2. CDR1 and CDR2 (germline): DFQATT, SNEGSKA (reference sequence). The CDR3 DNA follows: TGCAGTGCTAGAGCGAGCGGGGGGGAGACCCAGTACTTC. Encoded protein: CSARASGGETQYF.

This clonotype came up a few times. V and J are TRBV7-2 and TRBJ2-1; 9 positions match TRBD2. Germline V gene sequence: CDR1 SGHTA, CDR2 FQGNSA. CDR3 size: 15 residues. V lost 3 bases and J lost 7; bases outside the gene matches: 7. For the CDR3, the DNA is TGTGCCAGCAGCTTGGCGCGGGGGGGGACTAATGAGCAGTTCTTC. This sequence encodes CASSLARGGTNEQFF.

The rearrangement uses TRBV5-1 and TRBJ2-7; 9 bases align to TRBD1. The CDR3 contains 16 residues. CDR1 is SGHRS, CDR2 YFSETQ, per germline. Trimming at V came to 0 bases and at J to 4 bases, leaving 8 bases not matched to a gene. CDR3 bases: TGCGCCAGCAGCTTGGGAGGAGGCGGACAGGGGTACGAGCAGTACTTC. Amino acids: CASSLGGGGQGYEQYF.

The chain combines TRBV7-9 with TRBJ2-5, with 9 bases fitting TRBD1. The V and J ends lost 7 bases and 5 bases, in that order; junction bases with no gene match: 8. CDR1 and CDR2 from the germline V gene are SEHNR and FQNEAQ (reference sequence). This CDR3 spans 14 amino acids. CDR3 in DNA: TGTGCCAGCACCGATACAGGGGGCCTGGAGACCCAGTACTTC. As protein: CASTDTGGLETQYF.

The table lists this clonotype with a few counts. A read error may be the cause here, since a much bigger clone is one base away. The chain is built from TRBV29-1 and TRBJ2-3; 10 positions match TRBD1. CDR3 length: 16 amino acids. V was clipped by 6 bases and J by 3 bases; unmatched bases: 12. Germline lookup yields CDR1 SQVTM and CDR2 ANQGSEA. CDR3 amino acids: CSVGQGPAIGTDTQYF. The CDR3 bases are TGCAGCGTGGGACAGGGGCCGGCTATTGGGACAGATACGCAGTATTTT.